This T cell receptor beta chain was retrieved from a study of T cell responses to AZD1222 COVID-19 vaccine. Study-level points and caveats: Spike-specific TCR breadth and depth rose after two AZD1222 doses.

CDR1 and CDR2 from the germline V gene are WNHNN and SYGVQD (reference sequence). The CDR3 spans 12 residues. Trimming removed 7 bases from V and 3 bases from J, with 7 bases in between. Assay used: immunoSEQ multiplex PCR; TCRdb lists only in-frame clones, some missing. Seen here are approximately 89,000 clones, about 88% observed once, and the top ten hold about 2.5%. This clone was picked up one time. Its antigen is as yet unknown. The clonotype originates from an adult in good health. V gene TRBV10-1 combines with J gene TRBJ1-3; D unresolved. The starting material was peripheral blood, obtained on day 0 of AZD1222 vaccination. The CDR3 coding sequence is TGCGCCAGCACTTCTGATGGAAACACCATATATTTT. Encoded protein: CASTSDGNTIYF.